The 19 T cell receptor beta chains listed next were all sequenced from one sample in a study of T cell changes during pregnancy in multiple sclerosis. Data came from immunoSEQ multiplex PCR; TCRdb stores just in-frame clones and leaves some out. The sample has 65,000 to 75,000 clones, approximately 89% seen once. The source was peripheral blood, collected in the third trimester of pregnancy. The receptors originated from a female donor in good health, enrolled as a control in a pregnancy study.

V gene TRBV2 combines with J gene TRBJ1-2; the D gene is possibly TRBD1 (6 bases). The germline V gene encodes CDR1 SNHLY and CDR2 FYNNEI. Trimming left V 4 bases short and J 8 bases short, with 14 bases between. The CDR3 spans 13 residues. CDR3 region: CASSVQGVEGYTF. Here the CDR3 DNA reads TGTGCCAGCAGTGTACAGGGTGTGGAGGGCTACACCTTC.

The chain recombines TRBV4-3 with TRBJ1-2; tentative D call: TRBD1 (5 bases). The CDR3 sequence is 18 residues long. Germline CDR1 reads LGHNA; CDR2 reads YSLEER. Trimming took off 0 bases at V and 2 bases at J, with 19 bases between the two ends. CDR3 nucleotide sequence: TGCGCCAGCAGCCAAGATCGACGTCGGGGGGATCTAAACTATGGCTACACCTTC. Protein: CASSQDRRRGDLNYGYTF.

This chain joins TRBV27 and TRBJ1-6, with 9 bases lining up with TRBD1. This CDR3 has 16 amino acids. With 5 bases clipped from V and 0 bases from J, the junction kept 2 bases outside the gene matches. CDR1 MNHEY and CDR2 SMNVEV come from the germline V gene (reference sequence). DNA of the CDR3: TGTGCCAGCAGTACGACAGGGGGCTCCTATAATTCACCCCTCCACTTT. Protein: CASSTTGGSYNSPLHF.

The chain links TRBV18 to TRBJ2-2, with D perhaps TRBD2 (6 bases). Germline CDR1 and CDR2: KGHSH and LQKENI. This CDR3 region has 16 residues. Trimming left V 0 bases short and J 1 base short, with 9 bases between. The CDR3 DNA reads as TGTGCCAGCTCACCACCGTTCGGGGGGAACACCGGGGAGCTGTTTTTT. Translation: CASSPPFGGNTGELFF. Using reference TRBV18 and TRBJ2-2 for the parts outside the CDR3, the full variable domain is NAGVMQNPRHLVRRRGQEARLRCSPMKGHSHVYWYRQLPEEGLKFMVYLQKENIIDESGMPKERFSAEFPKEGPSILRIQQVVRGDSAAYFCASSPPFGGNTGELFFGEGSRLTVL.

The chain joins TRBV2 to TRBJ1-3, with TRBD1 as a possible D gene (6 bases). Germline CDR1 and CDR2: SNHLY and FYNNEI. V gave up 1 base and J gave up 0 bases, with 10 bases separating them. The CDR3 length is 16 residues. CDR3 in DNA: TGTGCCAGCAGTGAAGAAAGGGGGTCCTCTGGAAACACCATATATTTT. Protein product: CASSEERGSSGNTIYF.

The chain recombines TRBV9 with TRBJ2-1; 9 bases match TRBD2. CDR3 length: 18 amino acids. V lost 3 bases to trimming and J lost 3 bases; unmatched junction nucleotides: 13. Germline loops: CDR1 SGDLS, CDR2 YYNGEE. The CDR3, as DNA: TGTGCCAGCAGCGCGAGGCTTAACAGCGGGGGGTTCTACAATGAGCAGTTCTTC. Residues: CASSARLNSGGFYNEQFF.

The chain couples TRBV4-3 to TRBJ1-2; weak D call: TRBD1 (6 bases). V shed 4 bases and J shed 6 bases, with 21 bases lying between them. Germline V CDR1 and CDR2: LGHNA, YSLEER. This CDR3 comprises 16 residues. DNA of the CDR3: TGCGCCAGCAGCCGACTGGGGGGGGGCCAGCACCATGGCTACACCTTC. Its protein product is CASSRLGGGQHHGYTF.

The chain carries TRBV7-9 and TRBJ2-7; D gene uncertain. This CDR3 has 14 residues. V dropped 4 bases and J dropped 0 bases, with 10 bases sitting between them. Germline lookup yields CDR1 SEHNR and CDR2 FQNEAQ (reference sequence). The CDR3 nucleotides read TGTGCCAGCAGCTCTGCCATCAGCTCCTACGAGCAGTACTTC. It codes for CASSSAISSYEQYF. The full variable domain, rest sourced from reference TRBV7-9 and TRBJ2-7, is DTGVSQNPRHKITKRGQNVTFRCDPISEHNRLYWYRQTLGQGPEFLTYFQNEAQLEKSRLLSDRFSAERPKGSFSTLEIQRTEQGDSAMYLCASSSAISSYEQYFGPGTRLTVT.

The chain has TRBV7-2 and TRBJ1-5; D is perhaps TRBD1 (6 bases). The CDR3 is 14 amino acids. Germline values: CDR1 SGHTA, CDR2 FQGNSA. Between the trimmed V and J ends, which lost 2 bases and 7 bases, there was a span of 12 bases. The CDR3 sequence is CASSLTAGAQPQHF. CDR3 DNA: TGTGCCAGCAGCTTAACGGCAGGGGCCCAGCCCCAGCATTTT.

The chain carries TRBV19 and TRBJ1-3; no definite D call. CDR3 length: 14 residues. Trimming stripped 3 bases from V and 2 bases from J, with 8 bases between. Germline CDR1 LNHDA, CDR2 SQIVND (reference sequence). CDR3 in amino acids: CASSMRTAGNTIYF. The DNA for the CDR3 is TGTGCCAGTAGTATGCGAACAGCTGGAAACACCATATATTTT.

The rearrangement joins TRBV29-1 to TRBJ2-1, with 7 nucleotides matching TRBD2. From germline, CDR1 is SQVTM and CDR2 ANQGSEA. V dropped 4 bases and J dropped 3; count of bases not matched to a gene: 9. The CDR3 loop spans 15 amino acids. The CDR3 is CSVGLLGGGYNEQFF. Here the CDR3 DNA reads TGCAGCGTTGGTCTTCTGGGCGGGGGCTACAATGAGCAGTTCTTC.

The rearrangement uses TRBV18 and TRBJ1-6, with TRBD1 matching 10 bases. The CDR3 runs to 14 residues. The V segment lost 5 bases and the J segment 8 bases; nucleotides outside the gene matches: 3. CDR1 and CDR2 (germline): KGHSH, LQKENI. Here the CDR3 DNA reads TGTGCCAGCTCAGGACAGGGGGGGGATTCACCCCTCCACTTT. This gives the protein CASSGQGGDSPLHF.

The V call is TRBV7-9, the J call TRBJ2-2; tentative D call: TRBD2 (5 bases). The CDR3 has 14 residues. Germline CDR1 SEHNR, CDR2 FQNEAQ (reference sequence). The V end was cut by 4 bases, the J end by 5 bases, with 11 bases between. Written as DNA, the CDR3 is TGTGCCAGCAGCTCAAACCCGGGGACCGGGGAGCTGTTTTTT. Protein sequence: CASSSNPGTGELFF.

The chain joins TRBV14 to TRBJ2-4, with 9 positions matching TRBD1. CDR1 is SGHDN and CDR2 is FVKESK in the germline V gene. J gave up 9 bases and V 4 bases, and 7 bases lay outside the gene matches. This CDR3 has 14 residues. The DNA for the CDR3 is TGTGCCAGCAGCCGGGACAGGGCGCGGGGCATTCAGTACTTC. Its translation: CASSRDRARGIQYF.

The chain recombines TRBV10-3 with TRBJ2-7; 11 bases are a match to TRBD2. V dropped 2 bases and J dropped 1; count of bases not matched to a gene: 10. This CDR3 is built from 18 residues. CDR1 is ENHRY and CDR2 is SYGVKD in the germline V gene. DNA of the CDR3: TGTGCCATCAGTGAGGGTAGCGGGGGGGCGTTTCGGTCCTACGAGCAGTACTTC. Its translation: CAISEGSGGAFRSYEQYF.

This chain connects TRBV27 to TRBJ1-2; D is perhaps TRBD1 (6 bases). The V gene's germline CDR1 is MNHEY and CDR2 SMNVEV (reference sequence). The CDR3 runs 13 residues. Trimming removed 2 bases from V and 8 bases from J, with 12 bases in between. The CDR3 sequence is CASSLRGGRGYTF. CDR3 in DNA: TGTGCCAGCAGTTTAAGGGGGGGTAGAGGCTACACCTTC.

This clone has only one observation. The V and J genes are TRBV9 and TRBJ1-5, with D maybe TRBD1 (5 bases). Trimming shortened V by 2 bases and J by 6 bases, and 12 bases separated the two germline ends. The CDR3 runs to 14 residues. Per germline, CDR1 SGDLS and CDR2 YYNGEE. The CDR3 loop is CASSVGGGVQPQHF. CDR3 DNA: TGTGCCAGCAGCGTGGGGGGTGGGGTTCAGCCCCAGCATTTT. The full variable domain, in which reference TRBV9 and TRBJ1-5 provide the parts outside the CDR3, is DSGVTQTPKHLITATGQRVTLRCSPRSGDLSVYWYQQSLDQGLQFLIQYYNGEERAKGNILERFSAQQFPDLHSELNLSSLELGDSALYFCASSVGGGVQPQHFGDGTRLSIL.

The genes are TRBV7-9 and TRBJ1-2; a weak D match, TRBD1 (6 bases). Germline V gene data show CDR1 as SEHNR and CDR2 as FQNEAQ (reference sequence). The CDR3 is 16 amino acids. Trimming took off 5 bases at V and 2 bases at J, with 18 bases between the two ends. The CDR3 DNA reads TGTGCCAGCAGCGTAACCGCGGACAGAGGAAACTATGGCTACACCTTC. Translating gives CASSVTADRGNYGYTF.

V gene TRBV27 combines with J gene TRBJ2-2, with D possibly matching TRBD1 (6 bases). V was trimmed by 6 bases and J by 1 base, leaving 9 bases between them. The CDR3 covers 14 residues. The germline CDR1 and CDR2 sequences are MNHEY and SMNVEV (reference sequence). CDR3 in amino acids: CASSLTGNTGELFF. DNA of the CDR3: TGTGCCAGCAGCCTGACAGGGAACACCGGGGAGCTGTTTTTT.